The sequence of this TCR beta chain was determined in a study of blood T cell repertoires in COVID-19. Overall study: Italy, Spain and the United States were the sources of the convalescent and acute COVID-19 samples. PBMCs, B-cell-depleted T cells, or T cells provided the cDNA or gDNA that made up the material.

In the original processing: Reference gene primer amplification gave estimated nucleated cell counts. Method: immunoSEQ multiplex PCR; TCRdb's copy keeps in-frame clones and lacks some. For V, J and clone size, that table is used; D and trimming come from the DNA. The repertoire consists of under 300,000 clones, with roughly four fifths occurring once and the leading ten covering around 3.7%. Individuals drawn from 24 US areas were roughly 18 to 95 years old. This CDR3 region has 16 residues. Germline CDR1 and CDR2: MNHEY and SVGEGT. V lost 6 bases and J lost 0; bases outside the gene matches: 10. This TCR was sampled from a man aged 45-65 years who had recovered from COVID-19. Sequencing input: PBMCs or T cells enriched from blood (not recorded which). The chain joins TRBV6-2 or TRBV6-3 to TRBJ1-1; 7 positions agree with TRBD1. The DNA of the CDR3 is TGTGCCAGCAGCCTCCCAGGGGGACCCATGAACACTGAAGCTTTCTTT. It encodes CASSLPGGPMNTEAFF.